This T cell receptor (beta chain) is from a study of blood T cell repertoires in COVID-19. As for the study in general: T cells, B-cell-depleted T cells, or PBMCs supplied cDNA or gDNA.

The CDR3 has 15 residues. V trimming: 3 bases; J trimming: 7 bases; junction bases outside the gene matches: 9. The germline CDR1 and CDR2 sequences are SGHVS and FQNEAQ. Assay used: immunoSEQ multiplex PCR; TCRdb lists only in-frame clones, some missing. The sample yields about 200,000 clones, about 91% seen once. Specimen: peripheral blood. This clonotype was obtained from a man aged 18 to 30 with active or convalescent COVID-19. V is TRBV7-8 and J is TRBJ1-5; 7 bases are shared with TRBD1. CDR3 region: CASSLREGAVQPQHF. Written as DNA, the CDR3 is TGTGCCAGCAGCTTGCGAGAGGGGGCGGTACAGCCCCAGCATTTT.